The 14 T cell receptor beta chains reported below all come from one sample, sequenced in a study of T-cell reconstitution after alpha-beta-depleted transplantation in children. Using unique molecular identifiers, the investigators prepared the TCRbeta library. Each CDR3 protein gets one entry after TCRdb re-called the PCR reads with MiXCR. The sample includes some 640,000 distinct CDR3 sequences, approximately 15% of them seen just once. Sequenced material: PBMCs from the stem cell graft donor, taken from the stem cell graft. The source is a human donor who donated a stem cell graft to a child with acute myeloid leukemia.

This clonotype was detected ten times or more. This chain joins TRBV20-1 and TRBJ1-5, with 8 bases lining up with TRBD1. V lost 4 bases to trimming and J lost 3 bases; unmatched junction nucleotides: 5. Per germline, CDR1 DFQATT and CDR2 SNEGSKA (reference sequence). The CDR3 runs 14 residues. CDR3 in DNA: TGCAGTGCTAAACGGGACAGGCACAATCAGCCCCAGCATTTT. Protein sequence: CSAKRDRHNQPQHF.

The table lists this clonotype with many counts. The CDR3 region has the DNA TGTGCCATCAGTGATGGGGCTTACGAGCAGTACTTC. Protein product: CAISDGAYEQYF. The V and J genes are TRBV10-3 and TRBJ2-7; possibly TRBD1 for D (5 bases). CDR1 is ENHRY and CDR2 is SYGVKD in the germline V gene. Trimming left V 3 bases short and J 4 bases short, with 7 bases between. The CDR3 extends over 12 amino acids.

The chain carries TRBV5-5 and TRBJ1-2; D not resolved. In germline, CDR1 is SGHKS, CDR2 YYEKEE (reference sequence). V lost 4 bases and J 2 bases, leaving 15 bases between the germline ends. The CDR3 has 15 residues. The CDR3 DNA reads TGTGCCAGCAGCGCCTTGATCAGTAGGAACTATGGCTACACCTTC. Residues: CASSALISRNYGYTF.

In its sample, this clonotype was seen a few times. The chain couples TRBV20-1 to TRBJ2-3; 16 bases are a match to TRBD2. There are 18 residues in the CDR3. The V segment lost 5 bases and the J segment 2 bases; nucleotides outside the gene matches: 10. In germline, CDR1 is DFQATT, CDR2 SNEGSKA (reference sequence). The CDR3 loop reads CSAAPGLAGGSFTDTQYF. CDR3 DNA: TGCAGTGCTGCCCCGGGACTAGCGGGGGGGTCTTTCACAGATACGCAGTATTTT.

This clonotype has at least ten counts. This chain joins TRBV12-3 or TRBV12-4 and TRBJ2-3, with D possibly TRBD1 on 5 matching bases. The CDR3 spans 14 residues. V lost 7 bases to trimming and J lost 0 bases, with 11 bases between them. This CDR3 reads CASKAGWSTDTQYF. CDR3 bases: TGTGCCAGCAAGGCAGGGTGGAGCACAGATACGCAGTATTTT.

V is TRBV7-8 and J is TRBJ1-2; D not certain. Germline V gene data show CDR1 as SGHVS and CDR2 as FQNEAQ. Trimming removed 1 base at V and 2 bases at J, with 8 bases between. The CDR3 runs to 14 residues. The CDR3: CASSLVPTNYGYTF. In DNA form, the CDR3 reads TGTGCCAGCAGCTTAGTTCCAACGAACTATGGCTACACCTTC.

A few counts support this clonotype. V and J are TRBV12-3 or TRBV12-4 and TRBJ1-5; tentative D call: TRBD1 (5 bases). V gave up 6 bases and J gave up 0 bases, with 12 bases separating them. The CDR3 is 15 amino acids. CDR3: CASSHQGYSNQPQHF. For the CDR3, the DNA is TGTGCCAGCAGCCACCAGGGATATAGCAATCAGCCCCAGCATTTT.

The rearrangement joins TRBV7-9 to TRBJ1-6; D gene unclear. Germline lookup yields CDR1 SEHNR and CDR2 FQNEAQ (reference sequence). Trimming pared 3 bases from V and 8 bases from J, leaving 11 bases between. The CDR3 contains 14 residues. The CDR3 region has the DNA TGTGCCAGCAGCTTGAATGGACCTTATTCACCCCTCCACTTT. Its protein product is CASSLNGPYSPLHF.

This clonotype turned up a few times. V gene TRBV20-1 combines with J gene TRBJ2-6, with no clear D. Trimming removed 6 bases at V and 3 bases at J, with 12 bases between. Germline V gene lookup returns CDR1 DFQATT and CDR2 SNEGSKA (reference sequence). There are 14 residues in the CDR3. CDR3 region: CSASKPSGANVLTF. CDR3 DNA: TGCAGTGCAAGCAAGCCTAGTGGGGCCAACGTCCTGACTTTC.

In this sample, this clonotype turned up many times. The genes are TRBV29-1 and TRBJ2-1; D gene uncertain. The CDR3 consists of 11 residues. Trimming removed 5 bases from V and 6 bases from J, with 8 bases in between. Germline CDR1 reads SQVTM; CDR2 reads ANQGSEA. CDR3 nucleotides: TGCAGCGTTCCGGTAGGCAATGAGCAGTTCTTC. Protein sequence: CSVPVGNEQFF.

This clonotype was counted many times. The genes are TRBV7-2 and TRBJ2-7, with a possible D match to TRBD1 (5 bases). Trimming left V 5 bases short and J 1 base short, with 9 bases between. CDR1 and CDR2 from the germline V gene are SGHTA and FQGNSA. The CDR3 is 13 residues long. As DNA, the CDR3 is TGTGCCAGCAGCCCCCGACAGTCCTACGAGCAGTACTTC. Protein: CASSPRQSYEQYF.

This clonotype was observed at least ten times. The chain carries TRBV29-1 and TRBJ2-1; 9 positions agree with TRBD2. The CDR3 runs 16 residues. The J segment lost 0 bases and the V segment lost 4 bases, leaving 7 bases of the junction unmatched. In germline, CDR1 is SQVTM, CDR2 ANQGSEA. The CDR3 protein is CSVGVAGGSSYNEQFF. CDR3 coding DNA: TGCAGCGTTGGGGTGGCGGGGGGGAGCTCCTACAATGAGCAGTTCTTC.

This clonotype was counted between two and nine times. Here the CDR3 DNA reads TGTGCCAGCAGCTTAGGAGTAGTCCCCTACGAGCAGTACTTC. Its protein product is CASSLGVVPYEQYF. The rearrangement uses TRBV7-2 and TRBJ2-7; D is unresolved. V lost 1 base and J 2 bases, leaving 9 bases between the germline ends. CDR3 length: 14 residues. CDR1 is SGHTA, CDR2 FQGNSA, per germline.

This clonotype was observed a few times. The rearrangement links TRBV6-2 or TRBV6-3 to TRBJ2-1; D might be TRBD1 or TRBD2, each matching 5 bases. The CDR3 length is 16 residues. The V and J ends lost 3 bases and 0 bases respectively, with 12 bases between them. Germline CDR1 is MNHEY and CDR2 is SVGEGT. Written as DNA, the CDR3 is TGTGCCAGCAGTTATCGGGACGATAGCTCCTACAATGAGCAGTTCTTC. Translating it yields CASSYRDDSSYNEQFF.